This passage covers 2 T cell receptor beta chains from one sample sequenced in a study of post-analysis software for immune sequencing data. The study, taken as a whole, reports: TRBV segments more frequent in patients than in controls numbered five and included TRBV5-6, TRBV5-1 and TRBV20-1.

For these receptors, no antigen is known. The authors incorporated unique molecular identifiers into the TCR beta cDNA libraries. MiXCR was run by TCRdb on the PCR reads, yielding one entry per CDR3 protein. The repertoire holds approximately 770,000 distinct CDR3 sequences, with 35% to 55% as singletons. Sequencing was performed on blood. The origin of the receptors is a girl between 10 and 17 years old with multiple sclerosis.

This clonotype was seen a handful of times. This sequence joins TRBV9 and TRBJ2-7, with 7 nucleotides matching TRBD2. Germline CDR1 and CDR2: SGDLS and YYNGEE. With 4 bases clipped from V and 2 bases from J, the junction kept 15 bases outside the gene matches. The CDR3 runs 17 residues. The CDR3 DNA reads as TGTGCCAGCAGCCCCTCGCCGAGGGGACTAACGACCTACGAGCAGTACTTC. It yields the protein CASSPSPRGLTTYEQYF. Full variable domain (outside the CDR3, taken from reference TRBV9 and TRBJ2-7): DSGVTQTPKHLITATGQRVTLRCSPRSGDLSVYWYQQSLDQGLQFLIQYYNGEERAKGNILERFSAQQFPDLHSELNLSSLELGDSALYFCASSPSPRGLTTYEQYFGPGTRLTVT.

The rearrangement links TRBV2 to TRBJ2-5; D is ambiguous. Trimming removed 5 bases at V and 1 base at J, with 23 bases between. The CDR3 sequence is 18 residues long. Germline values: CDR1 SNHLY, CDR2 FYNNEI. The CDR3: CASSWPPREASPQETQYF. The CDR3, as DNA: TGTGCCAGCAGTTGGCCCCCAAGGGAAGCTTCCCCCCAAGAGACCCAGTACTTC.